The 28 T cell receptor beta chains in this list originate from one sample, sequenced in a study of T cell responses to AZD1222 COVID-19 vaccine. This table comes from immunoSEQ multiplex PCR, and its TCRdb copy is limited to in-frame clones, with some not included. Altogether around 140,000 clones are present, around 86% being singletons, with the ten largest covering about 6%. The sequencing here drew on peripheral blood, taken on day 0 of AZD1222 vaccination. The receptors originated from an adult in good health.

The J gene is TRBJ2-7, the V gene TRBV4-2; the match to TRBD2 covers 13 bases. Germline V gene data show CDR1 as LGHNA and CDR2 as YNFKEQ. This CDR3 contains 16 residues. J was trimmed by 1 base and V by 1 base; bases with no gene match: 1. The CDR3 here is CASSQGTSGGSYEQYF. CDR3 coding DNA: TGTGCCAGCAGCCAAGGGACTAGCGGGGGTTCCTACGAGCAGTACTTC.

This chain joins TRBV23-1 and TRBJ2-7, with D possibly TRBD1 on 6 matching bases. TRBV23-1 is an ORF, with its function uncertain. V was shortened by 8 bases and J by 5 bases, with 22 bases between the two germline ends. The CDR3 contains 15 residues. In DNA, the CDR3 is TGCGCCAGCCCATCCCGGGACAAGAATCGGGACGAGCAGTACTTC. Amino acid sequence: CASPSRDKNRDEQYF.

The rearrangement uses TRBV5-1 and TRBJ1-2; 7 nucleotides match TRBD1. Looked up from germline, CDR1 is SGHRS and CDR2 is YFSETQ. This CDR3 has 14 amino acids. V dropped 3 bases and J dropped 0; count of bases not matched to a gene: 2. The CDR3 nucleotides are TGCGCCAGCAGCTCCGGGACAGCTAACTATGGCTACACCTTC. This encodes CASSSGTANYGYTF.

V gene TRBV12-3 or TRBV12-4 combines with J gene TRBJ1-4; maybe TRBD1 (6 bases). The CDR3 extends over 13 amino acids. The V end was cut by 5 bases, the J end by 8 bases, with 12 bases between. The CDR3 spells CASSPLQGEKLFF. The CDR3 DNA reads TGTGCCAGCAGTCCTCTACAGGGAGAAAAACTGTTTTTT.

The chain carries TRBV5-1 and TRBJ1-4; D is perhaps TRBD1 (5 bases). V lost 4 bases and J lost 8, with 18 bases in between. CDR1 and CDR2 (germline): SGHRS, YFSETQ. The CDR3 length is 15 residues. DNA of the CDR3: TGCGCCAGCAGCGGTGTACGGGGCGCGCAGGAAAAACTGTTTTTT. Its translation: CASSGVRGAQEKLFF. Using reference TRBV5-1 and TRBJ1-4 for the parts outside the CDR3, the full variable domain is KAGVTQTPRYLIKTRGQQVTLSCSPISGHRSVSWYQQTPGQGLQFLFEYFSETQRNKGNFPGRFSGRQFSNSRSEMNVSTLELGDSALYLCASSGVRGAQEKLFFGSGTQLSVL.

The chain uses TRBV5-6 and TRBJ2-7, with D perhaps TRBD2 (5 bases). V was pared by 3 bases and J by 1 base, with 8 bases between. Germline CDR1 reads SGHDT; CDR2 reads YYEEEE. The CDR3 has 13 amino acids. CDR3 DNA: TGTGCCAGCAGCTGGAGGATATCCTACGAGCAGTACTTC. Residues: CASSWRISYEQYF.

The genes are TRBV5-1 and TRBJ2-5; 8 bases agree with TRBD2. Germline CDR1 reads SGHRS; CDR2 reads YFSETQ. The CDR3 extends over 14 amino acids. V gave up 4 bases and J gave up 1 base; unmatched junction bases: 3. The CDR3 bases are TGCGCCAGCAGCGCCAGCGGGGGCCAAGAGACCCAGTACTTC. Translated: CASSASGGQETQYF.

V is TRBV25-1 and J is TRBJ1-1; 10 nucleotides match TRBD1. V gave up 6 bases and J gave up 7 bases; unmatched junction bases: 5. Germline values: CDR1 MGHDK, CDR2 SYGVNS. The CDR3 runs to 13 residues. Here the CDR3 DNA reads TGTGCCAGCAGACGACAGGGGGCAAGTGAAGCTTTCTTT. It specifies CASRRQGASEAFF. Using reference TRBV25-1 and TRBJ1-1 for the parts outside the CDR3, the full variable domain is EADIYQTPRYLVIGTGKKITLECSQTMGHDKMYWYQQDPGMELHLIHYSYGVNSTEKGDLSSESTVSRIRTEHFPLTLESARPSHTSQYLCASRRQGASEAFFGQGTRLTVV.

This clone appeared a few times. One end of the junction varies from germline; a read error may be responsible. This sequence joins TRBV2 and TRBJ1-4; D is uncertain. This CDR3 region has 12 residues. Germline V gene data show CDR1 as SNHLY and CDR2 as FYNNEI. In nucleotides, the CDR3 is TGTGCCAGCAGTGTTATGCAGGAAGGCCAGAATTTT. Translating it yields CASSVMQEGQNF.

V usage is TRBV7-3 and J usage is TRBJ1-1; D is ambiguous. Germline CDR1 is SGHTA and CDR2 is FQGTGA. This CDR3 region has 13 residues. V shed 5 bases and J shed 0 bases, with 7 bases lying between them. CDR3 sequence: CASSRGVNTEAFF. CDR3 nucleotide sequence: TGTGCCAGCAGCCGAGGTGTGAACACTGAAGCTTTCTTT.

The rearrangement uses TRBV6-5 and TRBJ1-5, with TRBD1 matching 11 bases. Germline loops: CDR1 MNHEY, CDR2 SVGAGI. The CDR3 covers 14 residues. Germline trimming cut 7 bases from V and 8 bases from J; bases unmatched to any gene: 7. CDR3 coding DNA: TGTGCCAGCATAGAAGGGACAGGGGGTGAGCCCCAGCATTTT. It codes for CASIEGTGGEPQHF.

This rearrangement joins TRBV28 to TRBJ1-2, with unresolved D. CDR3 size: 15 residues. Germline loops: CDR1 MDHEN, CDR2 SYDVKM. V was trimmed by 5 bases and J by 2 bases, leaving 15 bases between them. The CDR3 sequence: CASSTPGGPNYGYTF. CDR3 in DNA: TGTGCCAGCAGTACCCCAGGAGGGCCCAACTATGGCTACACCTTC.

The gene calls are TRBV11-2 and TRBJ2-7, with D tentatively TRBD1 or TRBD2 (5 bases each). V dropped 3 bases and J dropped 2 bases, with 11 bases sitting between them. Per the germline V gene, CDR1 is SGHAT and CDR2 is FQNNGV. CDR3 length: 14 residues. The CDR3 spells CASSFGDLAYEQYF. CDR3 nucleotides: TGTGCCAGCAGCTTCGGGGACCTCGCCTACGAGCAGTACTTC.

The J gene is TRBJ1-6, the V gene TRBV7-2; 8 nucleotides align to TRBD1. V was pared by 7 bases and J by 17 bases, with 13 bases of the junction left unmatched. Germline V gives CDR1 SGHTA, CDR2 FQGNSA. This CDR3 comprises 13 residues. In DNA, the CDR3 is TGTGCCAGCACTAAGGACAGGGCCCAATATTTCCACTTT. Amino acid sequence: CASTKDRAQYFHF.

The CDR3 DNA is TGTGCCACCAGTGATCCCCGACAGGTGGATACGCAGTATTTT. Encoded protein: CATSDPRQVDTQYF. The genes are TRBV24-1 and TRBJ2-3; D is possibly TRBD1 (6 bases). The germline CDR1 and CDR2 sequences are KGHDR and SFDVKD. The germline V and J ends were trimmed by 3 bases and 6 bases, with 12 bases remaining between them. The CDR3 is made up of 14 amino acids.

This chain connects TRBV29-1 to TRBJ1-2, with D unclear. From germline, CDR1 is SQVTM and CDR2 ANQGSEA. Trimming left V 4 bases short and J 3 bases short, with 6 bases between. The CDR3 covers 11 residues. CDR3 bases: TGCAGCGTTGGACGGGACTATGGCTACACCTTC. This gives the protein CSVGRDYGYTF. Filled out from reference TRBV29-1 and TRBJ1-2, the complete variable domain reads SAVISQKPSRDICQRGTSLTIQCQVDSQVTMMFWYRQQPGQSLTLIATANQGSEATYESGFVIDKFPISRPNLTFSTLTVSNMSPEDSSIYLCSVGRDYGYTFGSGTRLTVV.

CDR3 region: CASSLVSYGYTF. CDR3 sequence (DNA): TGTGCCAGCAGCTTGGTGAGCTATGGCTACACCTTC. The chain joins TRBV7-9 to TRBJ1-2; D is undetermined. V lost 3 bases and J lost 4, with 6 bases in between. The CDR3 contains 12 residues. Per germline, CDR1 SEHNR and CDR2 FQNEAQ (reference sequence).

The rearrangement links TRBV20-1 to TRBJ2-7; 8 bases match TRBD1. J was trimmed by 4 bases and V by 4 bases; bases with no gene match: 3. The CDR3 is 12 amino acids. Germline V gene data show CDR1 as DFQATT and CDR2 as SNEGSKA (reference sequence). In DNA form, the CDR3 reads TGCAGTGCTACTGACAGGGGTTACGAGCAGTACTTC. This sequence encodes CSATDRGYEQYF.

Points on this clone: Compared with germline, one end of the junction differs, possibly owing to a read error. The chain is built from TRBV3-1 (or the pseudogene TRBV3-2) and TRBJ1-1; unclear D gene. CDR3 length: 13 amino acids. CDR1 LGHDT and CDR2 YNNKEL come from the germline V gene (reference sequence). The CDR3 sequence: CASSQDLAREQLF. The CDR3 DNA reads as TGTGCCAGCAGCCAAGATCTAGCGAGAGAACAGCTCTTT.

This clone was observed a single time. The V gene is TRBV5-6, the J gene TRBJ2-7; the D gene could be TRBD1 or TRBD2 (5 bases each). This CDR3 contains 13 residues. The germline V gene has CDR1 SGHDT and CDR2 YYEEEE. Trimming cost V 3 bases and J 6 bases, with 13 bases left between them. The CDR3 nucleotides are TGTGCCAGCAGCTGGGGGTATGGCAGCGAGCAGTACTTC. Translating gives CASSWGYGSEQYF.

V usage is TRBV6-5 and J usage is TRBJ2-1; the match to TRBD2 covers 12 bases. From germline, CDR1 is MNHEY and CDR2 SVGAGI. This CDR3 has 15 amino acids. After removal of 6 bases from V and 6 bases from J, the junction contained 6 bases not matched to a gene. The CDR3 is CASSFLAGGGNEQFF. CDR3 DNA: TGTGCCAGCAGCTTCCTAGCGGGGGGGGGCAATGAGCAGTTCTTC.

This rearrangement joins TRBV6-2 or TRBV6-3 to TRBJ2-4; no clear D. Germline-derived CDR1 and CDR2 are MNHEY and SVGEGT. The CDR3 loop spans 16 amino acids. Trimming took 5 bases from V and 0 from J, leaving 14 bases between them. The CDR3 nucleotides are TGTGCCAGCAGTCGGAAGGGCACACTAGCCAAAAACATTCAGTACTTC. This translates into CASSRKGTLAKNIQYF.

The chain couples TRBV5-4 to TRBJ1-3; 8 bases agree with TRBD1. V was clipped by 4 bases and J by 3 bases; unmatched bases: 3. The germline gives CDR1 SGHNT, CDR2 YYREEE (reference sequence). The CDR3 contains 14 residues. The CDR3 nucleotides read TGTGCCAGCAGCGGACAGGGTTATGGAAACACCATATATTTT. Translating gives CASSGQGYGNTIYF.

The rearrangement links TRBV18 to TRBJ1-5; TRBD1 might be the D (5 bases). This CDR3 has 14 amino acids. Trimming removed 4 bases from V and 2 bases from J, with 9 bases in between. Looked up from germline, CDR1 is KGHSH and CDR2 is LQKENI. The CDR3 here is CASSLGGGNQPQHF. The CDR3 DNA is TGTGCCAGCTCACTTGGAGGGGGCAATCAGCCCCAGCATTTT.

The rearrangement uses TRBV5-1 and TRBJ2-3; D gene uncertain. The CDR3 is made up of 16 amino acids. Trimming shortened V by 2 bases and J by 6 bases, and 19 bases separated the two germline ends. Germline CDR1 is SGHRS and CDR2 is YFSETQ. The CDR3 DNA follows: TGCGCCAGCAGCTTATTGGGGTCTGTTGTTGCGGATACGCAGTATTTT. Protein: CASSLLGSVVADTQYF. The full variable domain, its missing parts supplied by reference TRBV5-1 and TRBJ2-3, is KAGVTQTPRYLIKTRGQQVTLSCSPISGHRSVSWYQQTPGQGLQFLFEYFSETQRNKGNFPGRFSGRQFSNSRSEMNVSTLELGDSALYLCASSLLGSVVADTQYFGPGTRLTVL.

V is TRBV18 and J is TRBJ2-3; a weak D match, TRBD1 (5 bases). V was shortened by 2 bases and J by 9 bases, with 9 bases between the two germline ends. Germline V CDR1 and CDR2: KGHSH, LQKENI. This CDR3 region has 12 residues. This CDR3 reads CASSPGANTQYF. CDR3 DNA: TGTGCCAGCTCACCAGGGGCAAACACGCAGTATTTT.

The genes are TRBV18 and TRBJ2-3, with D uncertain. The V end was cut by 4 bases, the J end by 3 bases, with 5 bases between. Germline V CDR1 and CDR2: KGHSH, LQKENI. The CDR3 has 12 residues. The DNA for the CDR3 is TGTGCCAGCTCACGCAGAACAGATACGCAGTATTTT. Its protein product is CASSRRTDTQYF.

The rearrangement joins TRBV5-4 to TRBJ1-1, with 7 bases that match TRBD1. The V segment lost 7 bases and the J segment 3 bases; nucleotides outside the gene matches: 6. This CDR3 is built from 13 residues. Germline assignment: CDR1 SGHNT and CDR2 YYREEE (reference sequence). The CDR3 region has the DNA TGTGCCAGCTTCTCAGGGGGAGACACTGAAGCTTTCTTT. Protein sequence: CASFSGGDTEAFF. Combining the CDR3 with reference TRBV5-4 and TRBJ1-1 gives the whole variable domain ETGVTQSPTHLIKTRGQQVTLRCSSQSGHNTVSWYQQALGQGPQFIFQYYREEENGRGNFPPRFSGLQFPNYSSELNVNALELDDSALYLCASFSGGDTEAFFGQGTRLTVV.